Given below is one T cell receptor (beta chain) in context. Its cognate antigen is unknown. The sample belongs to a study of cytomegalovirus exposure and HLA in healthy donors. General study results and limits: The dataset shows that most TCR sequences were rare, while some public TCRs occurred in many donors.

Healthy donors of bone marrow made up the group. PCR amplification relied on 60 Vbeta primers (plus 13 Jbeta primers). How the authors handled the data: In a later analysis, the count reached 75 million to 90 million unique TCR beta chains, with about 12 million shared. The repertoire was sequenced with immunoSEQ multiplex PCR; TCRdb's copy has only in-frame clones and lacks some. V, J and clone size reflect that table, while D and trimming were determined from the DNA. The table lists 120,000 or so clones, less than 85% of them singletons. The CDR3 length is 15 residues. Deletions cut 4 bases from V and 4 bases from J, with 13 bases between. Germline V gene data show CDR1 as SGHTA and CDR2 as FQGNSA.

This clonotype was obtained from a female donor in good health and CMV-seronegative. The sequencing sample was made of PBMCs. The chain is built from TRBV7-2 and TRBJ2-2; D is possibly TRBD1 (6 bases). CDR3 amino acids: CASSSNYRATGELFF. CDR3 bases: TGTGCCAGCAGCTCAAACTACAGGGCCACCGGGGAGCTGTTTTTT.